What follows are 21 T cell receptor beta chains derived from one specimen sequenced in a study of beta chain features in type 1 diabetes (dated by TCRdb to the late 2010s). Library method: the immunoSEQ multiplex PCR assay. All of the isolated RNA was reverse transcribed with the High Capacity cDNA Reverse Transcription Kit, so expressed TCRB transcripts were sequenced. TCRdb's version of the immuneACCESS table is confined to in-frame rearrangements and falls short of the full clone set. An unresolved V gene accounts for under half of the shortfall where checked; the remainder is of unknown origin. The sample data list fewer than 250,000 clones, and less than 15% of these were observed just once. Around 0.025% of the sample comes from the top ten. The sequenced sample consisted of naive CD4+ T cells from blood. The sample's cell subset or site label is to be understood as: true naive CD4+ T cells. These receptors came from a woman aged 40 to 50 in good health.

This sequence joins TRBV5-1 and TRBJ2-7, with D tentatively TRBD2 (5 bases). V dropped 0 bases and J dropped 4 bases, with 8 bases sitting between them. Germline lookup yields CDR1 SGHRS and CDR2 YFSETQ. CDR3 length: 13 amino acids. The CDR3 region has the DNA TGCGCCAGCAGCTTGGCCGGGGAGTACGAGCAGTACTTC. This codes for CASSLAGEYEQYF.

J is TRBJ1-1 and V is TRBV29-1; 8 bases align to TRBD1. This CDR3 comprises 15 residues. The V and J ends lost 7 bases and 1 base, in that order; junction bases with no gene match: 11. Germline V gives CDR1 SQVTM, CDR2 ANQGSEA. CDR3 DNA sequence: TGCAGCGCCAACGGACAGGGATCCTGGAACACTGAAGCTTTCTTT. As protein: CSANGQGSWNTEAFF.

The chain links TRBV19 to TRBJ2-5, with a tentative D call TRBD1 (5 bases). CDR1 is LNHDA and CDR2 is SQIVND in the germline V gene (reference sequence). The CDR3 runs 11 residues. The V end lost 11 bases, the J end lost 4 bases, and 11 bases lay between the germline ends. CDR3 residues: CAWGPGETQYF. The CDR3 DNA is TGTGCCTGGGGCCCGGGAGAGACCCAGTACTTC.

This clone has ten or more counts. As DNA, the CDR3 is TGTGCCACCCAGCGGGGCACGAACACCGGGGAGCTGTTTTTT. As protein: CATQRGTNTGELFF. This rearrangement joins TRBV4-2 to TRBJ2-2; TRBD2 matches at 7 bases. Losses at the gene ends were 10 bases for V and 0 bases for J; bases not matched to a gene: 5. Germline values: CDR1 LGHNA, CDR2 YNFKEQ. The CDR3 totals 14 residues.

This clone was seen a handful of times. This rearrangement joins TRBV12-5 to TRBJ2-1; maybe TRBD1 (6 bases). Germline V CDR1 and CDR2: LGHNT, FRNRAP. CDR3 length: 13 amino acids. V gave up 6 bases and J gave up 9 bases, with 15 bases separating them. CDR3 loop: CASGGAGKFEQFF. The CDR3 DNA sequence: TGTGCTAGTGGGGGGGCAGGGAAGTTTGAGCAGTTCTTC.

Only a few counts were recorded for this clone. In DNA form, the CDR3 reads TGTGCCAGTAGTCTCCTGGCCAAAGAGACCCAGTACTTC. Residues: CASSLLAKETQYF. The chain links TRBV19 to TRBJ2-5; D is unclear. Trimming removed 5 bases from V and 3 bases from J, with 10 bases in between. Germline CDR1 is LNHDA and CDR2 is SQIVND (reference sequence). CDR3 length: 13 residues.

The CDR3 DNA reads TGTGCCAGCAGCTTGCACCGGGACATTTCCACAGATACGCAGTATTTT. Amino acid sequence: CASSLHRDISTDTQYF. The chain employs TRBV5-4 and TRBJ2-3; the D gene is possibly TRBD1 (6 bases). Germline CDR1 SGHNT, CDR2 YYREEE (reference sequence). The germline V and J ends were trimmed by 1 base and 2 bases, with 14 bases remaining between them. The length of the CDR3 is 16 residues.

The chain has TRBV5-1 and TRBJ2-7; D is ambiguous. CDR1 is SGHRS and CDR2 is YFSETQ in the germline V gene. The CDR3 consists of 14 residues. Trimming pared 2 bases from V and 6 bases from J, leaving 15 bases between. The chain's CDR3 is CASSFETPLGEQYF. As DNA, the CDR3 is TGCGCCAGCAGCTTTGAGACCCCCCTAGGCGAGCAGTACTTC. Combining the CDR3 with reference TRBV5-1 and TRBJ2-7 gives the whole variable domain KAGVTQTPRYLIKTRGQQVTLSCSPISGHRSVSWYQQTPGQGLQFLFEYFSETQRNKGNFPGRFSGRQFSNSRSEMNVSTLELGDSALYLCASSFETPLGEQYFGPGTRLTVT.

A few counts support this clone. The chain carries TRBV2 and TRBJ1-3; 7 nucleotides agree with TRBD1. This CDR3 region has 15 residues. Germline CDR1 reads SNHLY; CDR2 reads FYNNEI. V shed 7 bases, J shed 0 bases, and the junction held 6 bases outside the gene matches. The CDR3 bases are TGTGCCAGCAAAACCCGGGACAGCTCTGGAAACACCATATATTTT. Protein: CASKTRDSSGNTIYF.

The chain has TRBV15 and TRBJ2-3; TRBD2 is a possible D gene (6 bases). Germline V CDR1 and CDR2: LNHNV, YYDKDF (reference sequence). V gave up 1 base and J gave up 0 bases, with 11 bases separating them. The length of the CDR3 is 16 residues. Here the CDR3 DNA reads TGTGCCACCAGCAGAGTCCTCGGGACTAGCACAGATACGCAGTATTTT. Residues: CATSRVLGTSTDTQYF.

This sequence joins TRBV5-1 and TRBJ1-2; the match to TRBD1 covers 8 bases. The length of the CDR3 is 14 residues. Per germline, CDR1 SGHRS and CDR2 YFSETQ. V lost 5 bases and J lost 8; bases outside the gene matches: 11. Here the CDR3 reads CASRSGTGYEGYTF. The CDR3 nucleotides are TGCGCCAGCAGATCCGGGACAGGCTATGAAGGCTACACCTTC.

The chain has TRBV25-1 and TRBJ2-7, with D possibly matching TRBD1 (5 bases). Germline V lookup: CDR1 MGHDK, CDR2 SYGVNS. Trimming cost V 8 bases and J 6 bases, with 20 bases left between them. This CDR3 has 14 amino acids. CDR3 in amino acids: CASQETDKLGEQYF. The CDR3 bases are TGTGCCAGCCAGGAGACAGATAAGTTGGGCGAGCAGTACTTC.

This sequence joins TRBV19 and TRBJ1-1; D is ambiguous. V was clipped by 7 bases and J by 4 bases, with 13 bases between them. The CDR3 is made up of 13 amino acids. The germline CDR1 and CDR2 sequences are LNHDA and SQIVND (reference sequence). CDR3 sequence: CASNEGARTEAFF. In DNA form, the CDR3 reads TGTGCCAGTAACGAAGGAGCTCGCACTGAAGCTTTCTTT.

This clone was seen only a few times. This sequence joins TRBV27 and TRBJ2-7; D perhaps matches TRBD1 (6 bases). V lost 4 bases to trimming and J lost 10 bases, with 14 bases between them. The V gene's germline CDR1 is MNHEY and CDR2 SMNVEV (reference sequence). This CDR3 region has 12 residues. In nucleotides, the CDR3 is TGTGCCAGCAGTTCGGGGACACCCGCACAGTACTTC. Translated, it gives CASSSGTPAQYF.

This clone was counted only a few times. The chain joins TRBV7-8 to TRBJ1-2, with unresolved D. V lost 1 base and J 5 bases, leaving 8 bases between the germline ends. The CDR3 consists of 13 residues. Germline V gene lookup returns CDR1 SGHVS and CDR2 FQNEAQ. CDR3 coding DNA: TGTGCCAGCAGCTTAGATCGGGGTTATGGCTACACCTTC. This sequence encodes CASSLDRGYGYTF.

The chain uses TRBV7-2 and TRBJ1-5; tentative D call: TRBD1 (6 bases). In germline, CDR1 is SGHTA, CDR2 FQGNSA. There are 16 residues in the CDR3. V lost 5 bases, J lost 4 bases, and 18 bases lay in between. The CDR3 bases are TGTGCCAGCAGCCAAAACGCGCGGACAGTTAATCAGCCCCAGCATTTT. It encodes CASSQNARTVNQPQHF.

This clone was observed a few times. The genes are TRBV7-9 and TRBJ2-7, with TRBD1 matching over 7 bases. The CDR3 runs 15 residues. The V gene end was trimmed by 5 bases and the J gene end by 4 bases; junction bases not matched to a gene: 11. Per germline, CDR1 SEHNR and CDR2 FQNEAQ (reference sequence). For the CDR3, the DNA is TGTGCCAGCAGCCCGGACAGGAGGTACGGATACGAGCAGTACTTC. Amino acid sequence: CASSPDRRYGYEQYF.

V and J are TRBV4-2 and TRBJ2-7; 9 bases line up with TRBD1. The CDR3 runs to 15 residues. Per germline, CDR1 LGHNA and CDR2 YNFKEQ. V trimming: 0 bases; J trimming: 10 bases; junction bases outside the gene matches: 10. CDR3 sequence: CASSQEEGTGFPQYF. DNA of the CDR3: TGTGCCAGCAGCCAAGAAGAAGGGACAGGGTTCCCCCAGTACTTC.

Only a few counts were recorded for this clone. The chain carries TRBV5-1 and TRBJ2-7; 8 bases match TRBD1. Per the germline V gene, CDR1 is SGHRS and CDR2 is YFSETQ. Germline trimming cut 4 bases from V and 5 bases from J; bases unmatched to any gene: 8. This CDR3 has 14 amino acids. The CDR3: CASSNRQGIDEQYF. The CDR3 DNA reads TGCGCCAGCAGCAACAGACAGGGGATTGACGAGCAGTACTTC.

The CDR3 here is CASTGRVTSGYTF. CDR3 bases: TGTGCCAGCACAGGGAGAGTGACGAGTGGCTACACCTTC. The chain uses TRBV19 and TRBJ1-2, with D possibly TRBD1 on 6 matching bases. The CDR3 is made up of 13 amino acids. CDR1 and CDR2 (germline): LNHDA, SQIVND (reference sequence). Trimming cost V 9 bases and J 7 bases, with 18 bases left between them.

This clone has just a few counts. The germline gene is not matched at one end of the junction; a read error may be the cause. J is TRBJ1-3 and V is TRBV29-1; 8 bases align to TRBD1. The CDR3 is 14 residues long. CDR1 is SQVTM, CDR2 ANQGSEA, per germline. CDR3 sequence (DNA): TGCAGCGTTGGCACGGGACAGGCTGGGAACACCATATATTTT. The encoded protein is CSVGTGQAGNTIYF.